These 9 T cell receptor beta chains share one sample of origin, sequenced in a study of T cells in Graves' hyperthyroidism and ophthalmopathy. TCR beta CDR3 regions were amplified from RNA transcripts. Primed by the HTBI set, a first-round RT-PCR was run on the TCR CDR3. One entry per CDR3 protein results from TCRdb running MiXCR on the multiplex PCR reads. This sample has 300,000 to 400,000 distinct CDR3 sequences, with 18% found just once. Sequenced material: blood. All receptors come from a man between 18 and 29 years old with Graves' ophthalmopathy.

This clonotype was picked up many times. The J gene is TRBJ1-4, the V gene TRBV2; TRBD1 matches 7 bases. CDR3 length equals 12 residues. Germline CDR1 and CDR2: SNHLY and FYNNEI. With 6 bases clipped from V and 8 bases from J, the junction kept 3 bases outside the gene matches. The CDR3 region has the DNA TGTGCCAGCAGGGGACAGTGGGAAAAACTGTTTTTT. Encoded protein: CASRGQWEKLFF.

This clonotype appeared many times. The chain carries TRBV28 and TRBJ1-1; D perhaps matches TRBD1 (6 bases). This CDR3 spans 16 amino acids. Per germline, CDR1 MDHEN and CDR2 SYDVKM. Trimming took off 7 bases at V and 4 bases at J, with 22 bases between the two ends. This chain's CDR3 is CASTILSGTGATEAFF. Here the CDR3 DNA reads TGTGCCAGCACCATACTCTCCGGGACGGGGGCCACTGAAGCTTTCTTT.

The chain employs TRBV4-1 and TRBJ1-2; the D is unclear. This CDR3 is 12 amino acids long. With 0 bases removed from V and 7 bases from J, the gap between germline ends came to 6 bases. CDR1 MGHRA and CDR2 YSYEKL come from the germline V gene. Here the CDR3 DNA reads TGCGCCAGCAGCCAAGAGACGTTTGGCTACACCTTC. Translated, it gives CASSQETFGYTF.

This clonotype was seen ten or more times. The chain links TRBV2 to TRBJ1-1; D is unresolved. The germline V gene encodes CDR1 SNHLY and CDR2 FYNNEI. Deletions cut 2 bases from V and 4 bases from J, with 5 bases between. The CDR3 has 12 amino acids. The CDR3 spells CASSEFSTEAFF. CDR3 DNA: TGTGCCAGCAGTGAATTTAGCACTGAAGCTTTCTTT.

J is TRBJ1-2 and V is TRBV3-1; the match to TRBD1 covers 8 bases. V lost 4 bases to trimming and J lost 6 bases; unmatched junction nucleotides: 10. The CDR3 extends over 15 amino acids. Germline CDR1 LGHDT, CDR2 YNNKEL (reference sequence). The CDR3 is CASSPLDAGGHGYTF. DNA for the CDR3: TGTGCCAGCAGCCCGTTGGATGCAGGGGGCCATGGCTACACCTTC. Full variable domain (rest looked up from reference TRBV3-1 and TRBJ1-2): DTAVSQTPKYLVTQMGNDKSIKCEQNLGHDTMYWYKQDSKKFLKIMFSYNNKELIINETVPNRFSPKSPDKAHLNLHINSLELGDSAVYFCASSPLDAGGHGYTFGSGTRLTVV.

Only a few counts were recorded for this clonotype. The chain combines TRBV27 with TRBJ2-5, with D perhaps matching TRBD1 (6 bases). This CDR3 region has 14 residues. V was pared by 8 bases and J by 4 bases, with 17 bases between. Germline V lookup: CDR1 MNHEY, CDR2 SMNVEV (reference sequence). In DNA form, the CDR3 reads TGTGCCAGCCAACAAGAGGGGGATGGAGAGACCCAGTACTTC. Translated, it gives CASQQEGDGETQYF.

The chain couples TRBV3-1 to TRBJ2-2; TRBD2 matches 14 bases. The CDR3 is made up of 18 amino acids. CDR1 and CDR2 from the germline V gene are LGHDT and YNNKEL (reference sequence). The trim removed 4 bases at V and 1 base at J, leaving 5 bases unmatched. CDR3 sequence reads: CASSRPGLAGENTGELFF. The CDR3 DNA reads TGTGCCAGCAGCCGCCCGGGACTAGCGGGGGAGAACACCGGGGAGCTGTTTTTT.

This clonotype showed up just a few times. The rearrangement joins TRBV12-3 or TRBV12-4 to TRBJ1-1, with 7 bases lining up with TRBD1. Trimming took 5 bases from V and 4 from J; bases not matched to a gene: 4. This CDR3 has 13 residues. The CDR3 DNA sequence: TGTGCCAGCAGTGAACAGGGGATCACTGAAGCTTTCTTT. Its protein is CASSEQGITEAFF.

The V gene is TRBV27, the J gene TRBJ1-3; D gene ambiguous. The V and J ends lost 8 bases and 0 bases respectively, with 8 bases between them. Germline CDR1 MNHEY, CDR2 SMNVEV (reference sequence). This CDR3 has 13 amino acids. The CDR3 here is CASGRLSGNTIYF. The CDR3 DNA reads as TGTGCCAGCGGACGGCTCTCTGGAAACACCATATATTTT.